A selection of T cell receptor beta chains follows, all from one sample in a study of cytomegalovirus exposure and HLA in healthy donors. Only in-frame clones appear in the TCRdb table, and some are missing; sequencing was by immunoSEQ multiplex PCR. The sample lists more than 110,000 clones, approximately 94% occurring once. The sample comprised PBMCs. Receptors originate from a man aged 18 to 29 in good health and CMV-seropositive. Each CDR3 is given with its conserved first and last residue. The D gene is left open where the match is weak. Clone size is given for some rows only: seen once, a few or many times, or a class if the clone is expanded.

clone size	V gene	J gene	D gene	CDR3 protein	CDR3 DNA
.	TRBV10-3	TRBJ2-3	TRBD2	CAISSPGPSGGTDTQYF	TGTGCCATCAGCTCGCCGGGACCTAGCGGCGGCACAGATACGCAGTATTTT
.	TRBV5-1	TRBJ2-7	TRBD2	CASSRTSAYEQYF	TGCGCCAGCAGTCGTACTAGCGCCTACGAGCAGTACTTC
.	TRBV29-1	TRBJ1-2	TRBD1	CSVEDLWTGYGYTF	TGCAGCGTTGAAGATCTTTGGACAGGCTATGGCTACACCTTC
.	TRBV6-1	TRBJ2-7	TRBD1	CASRGTGTGTYEQYF	TGTGCCAGCAGGGGGACCGGGACAGGGACCTACGAGCAGTACTTC
.	TRBV7-9	TRBJ2-7	.	CASSPRAGGEPEQYF	TGTGCCAGCAGCCCAAGGGCCGGGGGAGAACCGGAGCAGTACTTC
.	TRBV19	TRBJ1-2	.	CASSPTQVNYGYTF	TGTGCCAGTAGTCCTACTCAGGTTAACTATGGCTACACCTTC
.	TRBV28	TRBJ2-3	.	CASSLGGDPADTQYF	TGTGCCAGCAGTTTAGGCGGGGACCCAGCAGATACGCAGTATTTT
.	TRBV7-8	TRBJ2-2	.	CASSLYPGSYTGELFF	TGTGCCAGCAGCTTATATCCAGGGTCGTACACCGGGGAGCTGTTTTTT
.	TRBV5-4	TRBJ2-7	.	CASSLDSGQEISYEQYF	TGTGCCAGCAGCTTGGATAGCGGACAGGAGATCTCCTACGAGCAGTACTTC
.	TRBV28	TRBJ2-1	TRBD1	CASSPPGQAGQNEQFF	TGTGCCAGCAGTCCACCGGGACAGGCGGGTCAAAATGAGCAGTTCTTC
.	TRBV6-1	TRBJ2-7	.	CASSGFGYRDPFNSYEQYF	TGTGCCAGCAGTGGATTTGGGTACAGGGACCCATTTAACTCCTACGAGCAGTACTTC
.	TRBV7-9	TRBJ1-5	.	CASSPPGQSNQPQHF	TGTGCCAGCAGCCCCCCGGGTCAGTCTAATCAGCCCCAGCATTTT
.	TRBV28	TRBJ1-2	.	CASKPGGYGYTF	TGTGCCAGCAAACCGGGGGGTTATGGCTACACCTTC
.	TRBV27	TRBJ1-1	.	CASSFLSPKGIPTEAFF	TGTGCCAGCAGTTTTTTGTCGCCTAAGGGGATTCCCACTGAAGCTTTCTTT
.	TRBV2	TRBJ2-7	TRBD1	CASSPGQANSYEQYF	TGTGCCAGCAGCCCCGGACAGGCTAACTCCTACGAGCAGTACTTC
.	TRBV4-2	TRBJ2-7	TRBD2	CASSQDRAGGREEQYF	TGTGCCAGCAGCCAAGACCGAGCGGGAGGGCGGGAGGAGCAGTACTTC
.	TRBV5-1	TRBJ2-1	TRBD2	CASSLWEGSGNEQFF	TGCGCCAGCAGCTTGTGGGAGGGCTCAGGCAATGAGCAGTTCTTC
once	TRBV7-2	TRBJ1-4	.	CASSLRGLVSEKLFF	TGTGCCAGCAGCTTAAGGGGTTTAGTCAGCGAAAAACTGTTTTTT
.	TRBV19	TRBJ1-2	TRBD1	CASSSWRSDRGGYTF	TGTGCCAGTAGTTCCTGGCGATCCGACAGGGGAGGCTACACCTTC
.	TRBV5-4	TRBJ1-3	.	CASSFPGSGNTIYF	TGTGCCAGCAGCTTCCCGGGGTCTGGAAACACCATATATTTT
.	TRBV2	TRBJ2-1	TRBD2	CASRGLAWDEQFF	TGTGCCAGCAGGGGACTAGCGTGGGATGAGCAGTTCTTC
.	TRBV19	TRBJ1-6	TRBD1	CASSQQGVRSSPLHF	TGTGCCAGTAGTCAACAGGGGGTGCGCAGTTCACCCCTCCACTTT
.	TRBV21-1	TRBJ1-4	.	CASSPPGGQAREKLFF	TGTGCCAGCAGCCCCCCGGGGGGACAGGCTCGCGAAAAACTGTTTTTT